This TCR beta chain was obtained from a study of early T cells in non-severe SARS-CoV-2 infection. In the study overall: The authors sequenced bulk RNA from unsorted whole blood, leaving chains unpaired.

TCRdb redid the calling of the 5' RACE reads with MiXCR, one entry per CDR3 protein. This sample has approximately 97,000 distinct CDR3 sequences, with over 10% found just once. J was trimmed by 9 bases and V by 3 bases; bases with no gene match: 14. The CDR3 loop spans 16 amino acids. The clonotype was recovered from an adult who was a healthcare worker with PCR-confirmed SARS-CoV-2 infection or an uninfected control (not recorded which). Sequenced material: whole blood. V usage is TRBV12-3 or TRBV12-4 and J usage is TRBJ2-1; 7 bases agree with TRBD2. CDR3 residues: CASSFFPGGKWGEQFF. CDR3 bases: TGTGCCAGCAGTTTCTTTCCGGGAGGTAAATGGGGTGAGCAGTTCTTC.